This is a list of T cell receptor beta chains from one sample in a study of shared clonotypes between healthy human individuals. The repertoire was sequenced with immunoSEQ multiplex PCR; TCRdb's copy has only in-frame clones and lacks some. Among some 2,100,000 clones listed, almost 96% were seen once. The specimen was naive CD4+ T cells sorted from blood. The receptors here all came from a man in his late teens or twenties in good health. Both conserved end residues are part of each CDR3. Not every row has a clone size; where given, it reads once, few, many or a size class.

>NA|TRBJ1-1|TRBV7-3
CASSFDRITEAFF
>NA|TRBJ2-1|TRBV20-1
CSATPGNEQFF
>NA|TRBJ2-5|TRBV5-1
CASSLDLAGGETQYF
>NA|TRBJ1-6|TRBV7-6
CASSLTAPNYNSPLHF
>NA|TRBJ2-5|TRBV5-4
CASSLELNQETQYF
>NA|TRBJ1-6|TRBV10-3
CAITGQGGSPLHF
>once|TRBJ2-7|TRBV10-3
CAISPTSVSYEQYF
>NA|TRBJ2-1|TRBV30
CAWSVLTGYNEQFF
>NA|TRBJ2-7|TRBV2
CASRKAERLSSYEQYF
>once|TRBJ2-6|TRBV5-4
CASSTRATGANVLTF
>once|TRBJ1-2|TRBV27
CASSSQGNYGYTF
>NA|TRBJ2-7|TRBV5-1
CASSPRRTGTYEQYF
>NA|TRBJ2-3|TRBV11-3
CASSLGTSGWGTDTQYF
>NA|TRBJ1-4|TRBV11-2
CASSLIGTGGLFF
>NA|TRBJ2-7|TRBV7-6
CASSLDEATGLAGEGYEQYF
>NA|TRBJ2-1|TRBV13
CASKAGSWGDEQFF
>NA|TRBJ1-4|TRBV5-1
CASRAGRLNEKLFF
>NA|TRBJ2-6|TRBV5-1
CASSLDRAGANVLTF
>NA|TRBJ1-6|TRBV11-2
CASSSTAPALYNSPLHF
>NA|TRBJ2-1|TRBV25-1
CASSESVRGGNEQFF
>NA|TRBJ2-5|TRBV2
CASSEGGGETQYF
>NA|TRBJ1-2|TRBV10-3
CAISTEGHGVLGYTF
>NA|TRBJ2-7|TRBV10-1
CASSEAGTSPEQYF
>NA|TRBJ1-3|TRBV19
CATDSGNTIYF
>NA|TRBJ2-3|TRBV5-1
CASSGTPASTDTQYF
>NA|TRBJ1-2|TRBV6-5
CASSYSTGGMRYTF
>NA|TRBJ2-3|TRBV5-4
CASSFERPSTDTQYF
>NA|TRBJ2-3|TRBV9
CASSPDRVSTDTQYF